This TCR beta chain was found in a study of identical twins. A universal primer site arose from template switching, and cDNA bore unique molecular identifiers. TCRdb processed the 5' RACE reads anew with MiXCR; each CDR3 protein has one entry. The data hold a few hundred thousand distinct CDR3 sequences, with roughly 15% observed a single time. J gave up 5 bases and V 4 bases, and 12 bases lay outside the gene matches. The V gene's germline CDR1 is KGHSH and CDR2 LQKENI. This CDR3 contains 17 residues. The data were also submitted as part of a second study, on yellow fever vaccine responses in identical twins.

The V and J genes are TRBV18 and TRBJ2-2; 8 positions match TRBD1. Source material: CD4+ T cells sorted from blood. The receptor's source is a woman aged 18-35 years in good health. The CDR3 loop is CASSQTHFRQGTGELFF. DNA of the CDR3: TGTGCCAGCTCACAAACTCATTTCAGACAGGGGACCGGGGAGCTGTTTTTT.